A single sample gave rise to the 26 T cell receptor beta chains below, sequenced in a study of blood T cells in healthy people across ages. Primers used in a second PCR of about 6 to 11 cycles were a sample-barcoded 5' primer and a J-beta primer mix. MiXCR, run by TCRdb on the 5' RACE reads, gives a single entry per CDR3 protein. Here the sample spans roughly 1.9 million distinct CDR3 sequences, approximately 39% being singletons. Sequences were obtained from blood. These receptors were obtained from a human donor in good health.

This clonotype was seen more than once but under ten times. The rearrangement joins TRBV28 to TRBJ2-6; D not resolved. This CDR3 spans 19 amino acids. CDR1 is MDHEN and CDR2 is SYDVKM in the germline V gene. Trimming pared 3 bases from V and 0 bases from J, leaving 18 bases between. This CDR3 reads CASSLFGRSARSGANVLTF. Written as DNA, the CDR3 is TGTGCCAGCAGTTTGTTCGGTCGGTCAGCCCGCTCTGGGGCCAACGTCCTGACTTTC.

V usage is TRBV29-1 and J usage is TRBJ2-5, with D perhaps TRBD1 (6 bases). The CDR3 loop spans 12 amino acids. Germline V gene sequence: CDR1 SQVTM, CDR2 ANQGSEA. The V end lost 7 bases, the J end lost 11 bases, and 20 bases lay between the germline ends. The CDR3 DNA reads TGCAGCGCAGGACAGCTTACCGGGGAGCAGTACTTC. Encoded protein: CSAGQLTGEQYF.

The chain employs TRBV6-2 or TRBV6-3 and TRBJ2-4, with D tentatively TRBD1 (6 bases). CDR1 is MNHEY and CDR2 is SVGEGT in the germline V gene. Trimming cost V 0 bases and J 9 bases, with 12 bases left between them. CDR3 size: 14 residues. The chain's CDR3 is CASSYSAGAAIQYF. As DNA, the CDR3 is TGTGCCAGCAGTTACTCTGCAGGGGCGGCCATTCAGTACTTC.

This clonotype was counted at least ten times. The chain recombines TRBV7-2 with TRBJ1-2, with D perhaps matching TRBD1 (5 bases). There are 14 residues in the CDR3. Germline CDR1 reads SGHTA; CDR2 reads FQGNSA. V was clipped by 1 base and J by 4 bases, with 10 bases between them. The CDR3 sequence is CASSLVGQSYGYTF. The DNA for the CDR3 is TGTGCCAGCAGCTTAGTGGGGCAAAGCTATGGCTACACCTTC.

As to this clonotype: Sequence at one end of the junction differs from germline and may be a read error. The chain joins TRBV29-1 to TRBJ2-5, with 10 bases that match TRBD1. The CDR3 runs to 15 residues. Germline CDR1 reads SQVTM; CDR2 reads ANQGSEA. The CDR3 coding sequence is TGCAGCGTGTCCGGACAGGGGGGGACGGGAGAGACCCTGTACTTC. Protein: CSVSGQGGTGETLYF.

This clonotype was seen a few times. V and J are TRBV24-1 and TRBJ1-2; possible D gene TRBD1, 6 bases. Germline V gene sequence: CDR1 KGHDR, CDR2 SFDVKD. CDR3 length equals 13 residues. Between the trimmed V and J ends, which lost 7 bases and 3 bases, there was a span of 11 bases. CDR3 bases: TGTGCCACCAGCGAGGGGGGAGACTATGGCTACACCTTC. Its protein is CATSEGGDYGYTF.

This chain connects TRBV5-1 to TRBJ2-5; D is undetermined. Trimming pared 3 bases from V and 2 bases from J, leaving 8 bases between. CDR3 size: 13 residues. Germline V gene sequence: CDR1 SGHRS, CDR2 YFSETQ. This chain's CDR3 is CASSSVVQETQYF. The CDR3 DNA follows: TGCGCCAGCAGCTCGGTGGTTCAAGAGACCCAGTACTTC.

This chain's CDR3 is CASSEVSWQSFF. CDR3 bases: TGTGCCAGCAGTGAAGTCAGCTGGCAGTCGTTCTTC. V usage is TRBV6-1 and J usage is TRBJ2-1; D uncertain. This CDR3 contains 12 residues. V was cut by 1 base and J by 15 bases, with 13 bases left in between. Germline values: CDR1 MNHNS, CDR2 SASEGT.

The V gene is TRBV7-3, the J gene TRBJ2-3; 12 bases are a match to TRBD2. V lost 5 bases to trimming and J lost 2 bases; unmatched junction nucleotides: 8. In germline, CDR1 is SGHTA, CDR2 FQGTGA. This CDR3 is built from 17 residues. The CDR3 nucleotides read TGTGCCAGCAGCCCAAAGACTAGCGGGAGAAACACAGATACGCAGTATTTT. Its translation: CASSPKTSGRNTDTQYF.

In its sample, this clonotype was seen a few times. The chain uses TRBV12-3 or TRBV12-4 and TRBJ1-2, with TRBD1 matching 7 bases. The CDR3 totals 13 residues. Trimming removed 4 bases from V and 6 bases from J; junction bases left unmatched: 5. The DNA for the CDR3 is TGTGCCAGCAGTTCGGCAGGGGGGCATGGCTACACCTTC. It is translated as CASSSAGGHGYTF.

The chain is built from TRBV20-1 and TRBJ2-1, with 10 positions matching TRBD2. The CDR3 length is 17 residues. Trimming took 0 bases from V and 7 from J; bases not matched to a gene: 12. Germline V lookup: CDR1 DFQATT, CDR2 SNEGSKA (reference sequence). CDR3 nucleotides: TGCAGTGCTAGAGAACTGAGCGGGGGGGCCCGTAAAAATGAGCAGTTCTTC. Its translation is CSARELSGGARKNEQFF.

This clonotype has only a few counts. The rearrangement joins TRBV4-2 to TRBJ1-1; D gene unclear. Germline assignment: CDR1 LGHNA and CDR2 YNFKEQ. V lost 1 base, J lost 1 base, and 7 bases lay in between. The CDR3 is 14 residues long. In DNA, the CDR3 is TGTGCCAGCAGCCAAGCCCCGGCGAACACTGAAGCTTTCTTT. This gives the protein CASSQAPANTEAFF.

The rearrangement uses TRBV28 and TRBJ1-2; TRBD1 aligns across 8 bases. Germline CDR1 MDHEN, CDR2 SYDVKM. V gave up 5 bases and J gave up 5 bases; unmatched junction bases: 7. This CDR3 is 14 amino acids long. The CDR3 nucleotides read TGTGCCAGCAGTCAAGGGACAGGAAGGTATGGCTACACCTTC. Translated: CASSQGTGRYGYTF.

The gene calls are TRBV11-1 and TRBJ2-7, with TRBD2 matching 7 bases. CDR1 is SGHAT, CDR2 FQDESV, per germline (reference sequence). This CDR3 has 18 residues. Trimming at V came to 1 base and at J to 0 bases, leaving 12 bases not matched to a gene. The CDR3 DNA is TGTGCCAGCAGCTTAGGCCCTCCAGGCAGGACTAGCTCCTACGAGCAGTACTTC. Translation gives CASSLGPPGRTSSYEQYF.

This chain connects TRBV7-7 to TRBJ1-1; possible D gene TRBD1, 6 bases. V lost 4 bases and J lost 4, with 19 bases in between. The CDR3 extends over 16 amino acids. CDR1 is SSHAT, CDR2 FNYEAQ, per germline (reference sequence). CDR3 bases: TGTGCCAGCAGCTCGAGAGGTGGGGGGCATAGCACTGAAGCTTTCTTT. It yields the protein CASSSRGGGHSTEAFF. The entire variable domain, with the rest obtained from reference TRBV7-7 and TRBJ1-1, is as follows: GAGVSQSPRYKVTKRGQDVTLRCDPISSHATLYWYQQALGQGPEFLTYFNYEAQPDKSGLPSDRFSAERPEGSISTLTIQRTEQRDSAMYRCASSSRGGGHSTEAFFGQGTRLTVV.

This clonotype was observed a few times. This sequence joins TRBV9 and TRBJ2-1, with D possibly matching TRBD2 (6 bases). The CDR3 runs 15 residues. V lost 0 bases and J 8 bases, leaving 15 bases between the germline ends. CDR1 and CDR2 from the germline V gene are SGDLS and YYNGEE. The CDR3 reads CASSVDVYGGDEQFF. The CDR3 nucleotides read TGTGCCAGCAGCGTAGACGTCTATGGAGGGGATGAGCAGTTCTTC.

V gene TRBV7-2 combines with J gene TRBJ1-2; D not certain. Trimming cost V 0 bases and J 4 bases, with 9 bases left between them. Per the germline V gene, CDR1 is SGHTA and CDR2 is FQGNSA. This CDR3 contains 14 residues. This CDR3 reads CASSLAPSSYGYTF. The CDR3 nucleotides read TGTGCCAGCAGCTTAGCTCCCAGCTCCTATGGCTACACCTTC.

The chain employs TRBV11-2 and TRBJ2-1; perhaps TRBD2 as D (7 bases). V was pared by 5 bases and J by 7 bases, with 27 bases between. CDR1 is SGHAT and CDR2 is FQNNGV in the germline V gene. The CDR3 contains 18 residues. The CDR3 region has the DNA TGTGCCAGCAGCCTCCACATTCAAAGCGGGACAAATTTAAATGAGCAGTTCTTC. As protein: CASSLHIQSGTNLNEQFF.

This clonotype was recorded only once. Relative to the germline gene, one junction end is altered; a read error may explain this. The chain employs TRBV7-9 and TRBJ2-1; 9 nucleotides agree with TRBD2. This CDR3 is 18 amino acids long. Germline CDR1 SEHNR, CDR2 FQNEAQ (reference sequence). The CDR3 loop is CTSSQRFSGGLSGNEQFF. For the CDR3, the DNA is TGTACCAGCAGCCAACGTTTTAGCGGGGGATTAAGTGGCAATGAGCAGTTCTTC.

This chain uses TRBV6-6 with TRBJ2-3; D remains unclear. The CDR3 is 16 residues long. The V gene's germline CDR1 is MNHNY and CDR2 SVGAGI (reference sequence). The V and J ends lost 6 bases and 0 bases respectively, with 16 bases between them. The CDR3 bases are TGTGCCAGCAGCCCCGGAGTAGTGCTGAGCACAGATACGCAGTATTTT. It is translated as CASSPGVVLSTDTQYF.

The chain joins TRBV6-6 to TRBJ2-3; no firm D call. The germline V gene encodes CDR1 MNHNY and CDR2 SVGAGI (reference sequence). Deletions cut 2 bases from V and 2 bases from J, with 11 bases between. This CDR3 comprises 15 residues. CDR3: CASSYEWVDTDTQYF. The CDR3 nucleotides read TGTGCCAGCAGTTACGAGTGGGTGGACACAGATACGCAGTATTTT.

This clonotype has at least ten counts. This chain connects TRBV10-3 to TRBJ2-7; D may be TRBD1 or TRBD2 (5 bases each). Trimming pared 6 bases from V and 2 bases from J, leaving 11 bases between. This CDR3 has 13 amino acids. Per the germline V gene, CDR1 is ENHRY and CDR2 is SYGVKD. The CDR3 nucleotides are TGTGCCATCAGCCGGGACGGAGCCTACGAGCAGTACTTC. It codes for CAISRDGAYEQYF.

The rearrangement uses TRBV20-1 and TRBJ1-5; the D is unclear. V lost 0 bases to trimming and J lost 4 bases, with 16 bases between them. Per germline, CDR1 DFQATT and CDR2 SNEGSKA (reference sequence). This CDR3 is 16 amino acids long. The CDR3 DNA reads as TGCAGTGCTAGAGATAGGCAGGCCCCCGTTAATCAGCCCCAGCATTTT. Residues: CSARDRQAPVNQPQHF.

The chain employs TRBV29-1 and TRBJ1-1, with a tentative D call TRBD1 (6 bases). V lost 6 bases and J 1 base, leaving 12 bases between the germline ends. The CDR3 totals 13 residues. CDR1 is SQVTM, CDR2 ANQGSEA, per germline. CDR3 protein: CSVQQGRNTEAFF. For the CDR3, the DNA is TGCAGCGTCCAACAGGGCCGGAACACTGAAGCTTTCTTT.

This clonotype was picked up one time. J is TRBJ1-1 and V is TRBV12-3 or TRBV12-4, with D perhaps matching TRBD1 (6 bases). Deletions cut 6 bases from V and 6 bases from J, with 14 bases between. This CDR3 has 13 residues. CDR3 coding DNA: TGTGCCAGCAGCTCCTTAGGACAGCCTGAAGCTTTCTTT. Translation gives CASSSLGQPEAFF.

V is TRBV6-6 and J is TRBJ2-3, with 7 bases that match TRBD2. The J segment lost 3 bases and the V segment lost 1 base, leaving 7 bases of the junction unmatched. From germline, CDR1 is MNHNY and CDR2 SVGAGI (reference sequence). The length of the CDR3 is 16 residues. The DNA of the CDR3 is TGTGCCAGCAGTTACTTGGGAGGGGCGGTAACAGATACGCAGTATTTT. Encoded protein: CASSYLGGAVTDTQYF.